This T cell receptor beta chain is from a study of T cell clonotyping in hematopoietic cell transplantation. Whole-study findings and limits: Pathologically expanded recipient clonotypes increased progressively from day 30 to day 180 as diversity fell. Broader posttransplant TCR repertoire diversity was predicted by graft donor and pretransplant recipient Inverse Simpson Index values.

Repertoires were generated with immunoSEQ multiplex PCR, while TCRdb's copy carries only in-frame clones and drops some. Of tens of thousands of clones listed, approximately 87% were seen once; the top ten hold around 3.4%. Worth noting for this clone: No antigen is known for it.

Time point reported: recipient sample about 28 days before transplant, after cytoreduction. Samples: about 28 days before transplant, then days 30, 100 and 180 after. This clonotype was sampled from a man between 18 and 35 years old with biphenotypic leukemia. Some clones in this sample may be carry-over from other donors' samples. Sequenced here: peripheral blood mononuclear cells, sampled before stem cell transplant.

CDR3 sequence: CASSQPRGTDYYEQYF. The CDR3 nucleotides read TGTGCCAGCAGCCAACCAAGGGGGACGGATTACTACGAGCAGTACTTC. V gene TRBV5-6 combines with J gene TRBJ2-7; TRBD1 might be the D (6 bases). Trimming took off 4 bases at V and 3 bases at J, with 20 bases between the two ends. Germline values: CDR1 SGHDT, CDR2 YYEEEE. The CDR3 extends over 16 amino acids.